These 6 T cell receptor beta chains came from one sample sequenced in a study of blood T cell repertoires in COVID-19. Profiled with immunoSEQ multiplex PCR; TCRdb holds only in-frame clones, not every one. The sample has 240,000 or so clones, around nine tenths seen once; the top ten hold 5.5% to 7.5%. Sequencing was carried out using peripheral blood. These TCRs come from a woman in her 70s with active or convalescent COVID-19.

The rearrangement uses TRBV19 and TRBJ1-3; D might be TRBD1 (5 bases). The V gene's germline CDR1 is LNHDA and CDR2 SQIVND (reference sequence). The CDR3 totals 16 residues. With 5 bases removed from V and 4 bases from J, the gap between germline ends came to 18 bases. The CDR3 coding sequence is TGTGCCAGTAGTCCTTTGGAGGGGAAGGGAGGAAACACCATATATTTT. Translated: CASSPLEGKGGNTIYF.

The chain combines TRBV4-3 with TRBJ2-7; D is perhaps TRBD1 (5 bases). In germline, CDR1 is LGHNA, CDR2 YSLEER. There are 14 residues in the CDR3. V shed 1 base and J shed 2 bases, with 9 bases lying between them. The CDR3 sequence: CASSQGSGPYEQYF. The CDR3 DNA reads TGCGCCAGCAGCCAAGGTTCAGGGCCCTACGAGCAGTACTTC.

The chain carries TRBV4-3 and TRBJ2-1, with 9 bases fitting TRBD2. V dropped 0 bases and J dropped 5; count of bases not matched to a gene: 5. This CDR3 region has 16 residues. The germline V gene encodes CDR1 LGHNA and CDR2 YSLEER. Here the CDR3 DNA reads TGCGCCAGCAGCCAAGATGGCGGGGGGGCAAACAATGAGCAGTTCTTC. Its translation is CASSQDGGGANNEQFF.

This rearrangement joins TRBV5-4 to TRBJ2-7; D is perhaps TRBD2 (5 bases). The germline gives CDR1 SGHNT, CDR2 YYREEE (reference sequence). V was trimmed by 6 bases and J by 7 bases, leaving 20 bases between them. The length of the CDR3 is 14 residues. CDR3 DNA sequence: TGTGCCAGCACCTCCTCGGACTCCTCAGAAGAGCAGTACTTC. Residues: CASTSSDSSEEQYF.

This chain links TRBV6-6 with TRBJ1-2; 10 positions match TRBD1. The J segment lost 7 bases and the V segment lost 3 bases, leaving 8 bases of the junction unmatched. Germline lookup yields CDR1 MNHNY and CDR2 SVGAGI (reference sequence). This CDR3 is 15 amino acids long. CDR3 protein: CASSYRDRGDSGYTF. The CDR3 DNA reads TGTGCCAGCAGTTATAGGGACAGGGGAGACTCTGGCTACACCTTC.

V gene TRBV11-2 combines with J gene TRBJ1-3; the D is unclear. The germline CDR1 and CDR2 sequences are SGHAT and FQNNGV. This CDR3 is built from 18 residues. The germline V and J ends were trimmed by 3 bases and 5 bases, with 23 bases remaining between them. CDR3 sequence (DNA): TGTGCCAGCAGCTTTACGTTCCAGCAGGTTTCAATCCGAAACACCATATATTTT. Translated, it gives CASSFTFQQVSIRNTIYF.